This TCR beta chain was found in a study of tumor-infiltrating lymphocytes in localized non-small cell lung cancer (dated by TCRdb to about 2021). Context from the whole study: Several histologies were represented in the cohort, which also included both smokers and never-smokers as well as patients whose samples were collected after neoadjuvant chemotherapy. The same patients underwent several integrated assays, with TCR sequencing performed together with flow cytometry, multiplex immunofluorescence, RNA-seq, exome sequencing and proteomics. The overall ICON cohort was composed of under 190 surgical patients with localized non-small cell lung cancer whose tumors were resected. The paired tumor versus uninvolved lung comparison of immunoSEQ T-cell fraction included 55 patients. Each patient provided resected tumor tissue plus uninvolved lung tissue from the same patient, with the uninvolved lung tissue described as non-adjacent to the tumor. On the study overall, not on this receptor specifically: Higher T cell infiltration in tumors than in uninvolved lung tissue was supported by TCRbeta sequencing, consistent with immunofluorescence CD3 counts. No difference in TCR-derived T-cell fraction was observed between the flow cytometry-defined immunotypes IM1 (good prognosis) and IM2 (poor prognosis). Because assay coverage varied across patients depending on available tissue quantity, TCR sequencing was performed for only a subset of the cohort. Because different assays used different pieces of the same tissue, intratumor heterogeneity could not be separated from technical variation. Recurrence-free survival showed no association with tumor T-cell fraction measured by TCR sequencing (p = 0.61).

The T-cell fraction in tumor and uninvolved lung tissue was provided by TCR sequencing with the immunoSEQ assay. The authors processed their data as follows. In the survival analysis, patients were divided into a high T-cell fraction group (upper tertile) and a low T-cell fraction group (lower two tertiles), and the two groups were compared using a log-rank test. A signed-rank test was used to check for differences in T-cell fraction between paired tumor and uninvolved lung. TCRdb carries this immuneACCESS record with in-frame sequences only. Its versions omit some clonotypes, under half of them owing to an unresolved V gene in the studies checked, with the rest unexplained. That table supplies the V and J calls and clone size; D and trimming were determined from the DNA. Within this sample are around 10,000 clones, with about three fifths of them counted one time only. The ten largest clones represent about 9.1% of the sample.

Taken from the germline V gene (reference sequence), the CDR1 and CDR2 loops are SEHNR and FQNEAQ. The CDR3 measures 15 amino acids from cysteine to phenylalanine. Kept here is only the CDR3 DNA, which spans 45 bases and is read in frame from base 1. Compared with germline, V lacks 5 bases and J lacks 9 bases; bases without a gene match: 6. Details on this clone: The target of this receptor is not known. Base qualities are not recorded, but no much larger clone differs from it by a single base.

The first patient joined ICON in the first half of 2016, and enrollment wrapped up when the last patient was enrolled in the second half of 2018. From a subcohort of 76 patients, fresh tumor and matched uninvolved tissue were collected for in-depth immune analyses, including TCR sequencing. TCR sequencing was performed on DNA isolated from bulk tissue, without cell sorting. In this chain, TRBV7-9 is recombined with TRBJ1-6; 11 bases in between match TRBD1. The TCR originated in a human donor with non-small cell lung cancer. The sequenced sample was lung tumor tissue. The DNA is TGTGCCAGCAGCGAGGACAGGGGGCTTGGTTCACCCCTCCACTTT. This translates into CASSEDRGLGSPLHF.